This T cell receptor (beta chain) comes out of a study of T cell repertoires in cytomegalovirus infection. Across the study: Indications came from public TCR beta signatures; they pointed to CMV infection and to a matching HLA type.

TCRdb used MiXCR to reprocess the reads, holding one entry per CDR3 protein. The sample lists 150,000 to 200,000 distinct CDR3 sequences, approximately 17% occurring once. To note about this clonotype: Its antigen is as yet unknown.

General observations from the study: Across the ex vivo response, the dominant clonotypes were HLA-C-restricted CMV-specific TCR beta clonotypes. Of the TCR beta families, the public ones yielded a cumulative frequency that identified carriers of CMV plus the relevant HLA.

The origin of this receptor is a human donor in good health (CMV status not recorded). Some clones in this sample may be carry-over from other donors' samples. Source material: CD8+ T cells from PBMCs.

Here the CDR3 reads CASSFGGSTHEQYF. The DNA of the CDR3 is TGTGCCAGCAGTTTCGGTGGGTCCACCCACGAGCAGTACTTC. The chain links TRBV12-3 or TRBV12-4 to TRBJ2-7; unclear D gene. This CDR3 region has 14 residues. V lost 3 bases, J lost 5 bases, and 14 bases lay in between.